The 24 T cell receptor beta chains below all came from one sample that was sequenced in a study of cytomegalovirus exposure and HLA in healthy donors. The PCR ran on 60 Vbeta and 13 Jbeta primers. Profiling relied on immunoSEQ multiplex PCR, and the TCRdb table lists in-frame clones only, not all of them. The sample includes some 140,000 clones, more than 70% of them seen just once. Sequencing input: PBMCs. The receptors here all came from a male donor in good health and CMV-seropositive.

This sequence joins TRBV5-1 and TRBJ1-4; 8 bases map to TRBD1. The V gene end was trimmed by 0 bases and the J gene end by 4 bases; junction bases not matched to a gene: 2. The germline CDR1 and CDR2 sequences are SGHRS and YFSETQ. CDR3 size: 15 residues. The CDR3 spells CASSLDRGYNEKLFF. The DNA of the CDR3 is TGCGCCAGCAGCTTGGACAGGGGGTATAATGAAAAACTGTTTTTT.

This chain links TRBV10-3 with TRBJ2-6, with D possibly matching TRBD1 (6 bases). The CDR3 runs to 19 residues. Germline assignment: CDR1 ENHRY and CDR2 SYGVKD. V shed 2 bases and J shed 3 bases, with 20 bases lying between them. This chain's CDR3 is CAISEQDSISFSGANVLTF. In DNA form, the CDR3 reads TGTGCCATCAGTGAGCAGGACAGTATCTCGTTTAGTGGGGCCAACGTCCTGACTTTC.

The rearrangement joins TRBV19 to TRBJ1-2; D is uncertain. CDR1 is LNHDA, CDR2 SQIVND, per germline (reference sequence). Trimming pared 4 bases from V and 1 base from J, leaving 13 bases between. The CDR3 runs 15 residues. In DNA form, the CDR3 reads TGTGCCAGTAGTAATCGTCAGGCGAGTAACTATGGCTACACCTTC. Translated: CASSNRQASNYGYTF. The full variable domain, in which reference TRBV19 and TRBJ1-2 provide the parts outside the CDR3, is DGGITQSPKYLFRKEGQNVTLSCEQNLNHDAMYWYRQDPGQGLRLIYYSQIVNDFQKGDIAEGYSVSREKKESFPLTVTSAQKNPTAFYLCASSNRQASNYGYTFGSGTRLTVV.

The V and J genes are TRBV4-3 and TRBJ2-3; the match to TRBD2 covers 8 bases. Germline lookup yields CDR1 LGHNA and CDR2 YSLEER. The CDR3 sequence is 16 residues long. V shed 1 base and J 6 bases; nucleotides not matched to a gene: 9. CDR3 nucleotide sequence: TGCGCCAGCAGCCAAGTGGCACTAGCGGATGGGGATACGCAGTATTTT. This translates into CASSQVALADGDTQYF.

This clone came up once. The chain is built from TRBV4-3 and TRBJ2-5, with 13 bases matching TRBD2. The germline V gene encodes CDR1 LGHNA and CDR2 YSLEER. This CDR3 has 15 amino acids. Trimming cost V 4 bases and J 10 bases; bases outside gene matches: 9. CDR3 in DNA: TGCGCCAGCAGCCCGGGACTAGCGGGAAACCCCGTCCAGTACTTC. Amino acids: CASSPGLAGNPVQYF.

The chain has TRBV5-4 and TRBJ2-7; 7 nucleotides line up with TRBD1. The CDR3 has 14 amino acids. Per the germline V gene, CDR1 is SGHNT and CDR2 is YYREEE (reference sequence). After removal of 2 bases from V and 0 bases from J, the junction contained 2 bases not matched to a gene. This chain's CDR3 is CASSLGDSSYEQYF. The CDR3 DNA reads as TGTGCCAGCAGCTTAGGGGACAGCTCCTACGAGCAGTACTTC.

V usage is TRBV10-1 and J usage is TRBJ2-3; the D gene is possibly TRBD2 (6 bases). This CDR3 has 18 residues. The germline V gene has CDR1 WNHNN and CDR2 SYGVQD (reference sequence). Trimming stripped 2 bases from V and 2 bases from J, with 20 bases between. The CDR3 bases are TGCGCCAGCAGTGAGCCGGACCCCCAGCGGGCGACCACAGATACGCAGTATTTT. This gives the protein CASSEPDPQRATTDTQYF.

In the case of this clone: This specimen includes other DNA sequences encoding the same CDR3. The genes are TRBV6-5 and TRBJ1-6; 7 bases map to TRBD1. The CDR3 is 15 residues long. With 0 bases clipped from V and 10 bases from J, the junction kept 6 bases outside the gene matches. The germline V gene encodes CDR1 MNHEY and CDR2 SVGAGI. The CDR3 is CASSYSRQGRSPLHF. Here the CDR3 DNA reads TGTGCCAGCAGTTACTCCCGACAGGGAAGATCACCCCTCCACTTT.

This rearrangement joins TRBV4-1 to TRBJ2-5, with 10 bases matching TRBD1. Germline V lookup: CDR1 MGHRA, CDR2 YSYEKL. The J segment lost 2 bases and the V segment lost 1 base, leaving 4 bases of the junction unmatched. The CDR3 has 16 amino acids. CDR3: CASSQGPGQGQETQYF. In DNA, the CDR3 is TGCGCCAGCAGCCAAGGGCCGGGACAGGGGCAAGAGACCCAGTACTTC.

This clone was counted once. The V gene is TRBV7-2, the J gene TRBJ1-5; a possible D gene is TRBD1 (5 bases). CDR1 and CDR2 (germline): SGHTA, FQGNSA. The CDR3 is 16 amino acids. V lost 1 base, J lost 5 bases, and 15 bases lay in between. The CDR3 loop reads CASSLGPTGRHQPQHF. CDR3 DNA: TGTGCCAGCAGCTTAGGGCCTACAGGAAGACATCAGCCCCAGCATTTT.

This clone was observed a handful of times. The rearrangement joins TRBV6-6 to TRBJ2-2; D might be TRBD1 (6 bases). Germline V CDR1 and CDR2: MNHNY, SVGAGI (reference sequence). V was clipped by 6 bases and J by 2 bases, with 16 bases between them. The CDR3 contains 16 residues. CDR3 DNA sequence: TGTGCCAGCAGCTCCTATGGACAGAGAAACACCGGGGAGCTGTTTTTT. It encodes CASSSYGQRNTGELFF.

The CDR3 reads CASSVLGGGMDEQYF. The CDR3 DNA sequence: TGTGCCAGCAGCGTATTGGGGGGGGGAATGGACGAGCAGTACTTC. The V call is TRBV2, the J call TRBJ2-7, with TRBD2 matching over 7 bases. The junction had 13 bases not matched to a gene; V was cut back by 6 bases and J by 5 bases. From germline, CDR1 is SNHLY and CDR2 FYNNEI. The CDR3 totals 15 residues.

The genes are TRBV21-1 and TRBJ2-3; TRBD2, the D gene given by the table, was not confirmed from the DNA. TRBV21-1 is an annotated pseudogene. The CDR3 contains 11 residues. The CDR3 DNA reads as TGTGCCAGCAGCAACCTCTCTACGCAGTATTTT. This translates into CASSNLSTQYF.

This clone occurred a few times. This chain joins TRBV4-2 and TRBJ2-1; D might be TRBD1 (5 bases). The CDR3 has 14 residues. With 1 base removed from V and 5 bases from J, the gap between germline ends came to 9 bases. CDR1 and CDR2 (germline): LGHNA, YNFKEQ. The CDR3, as DNA: TGTGCCAGCAGCCAAGCCGACAGAAACAATGAGCAGTTCTTC. Residues: CASSQADRNNEQFF.

A few counts support this clone. This rearrangement joins TRBV4-1 to TRBJ1-5; the D gene is possibly TRBD1 (5 bases). V shed 2 bases and J shed 7 bases, with 9 bases lying between them. The CDR3 extends over 13 amino acids. The germline V gene encodes CDR1 MGHRA and CDR2 YSYEKL. CDR3 sequence reads: CASSQQTAQPQHF. The CDR3 nucleotides read TGCGCCAGCAGCCAACAGACAGCCCAGCCCCAGCATTTT.

This clone showed up just a few times. The chain couples TRBV6-5 to TRBJ2-1; tentatively, D is TRBD1 (6 bases). Germline lookup yields CDR1 MNHEY and CDR2 SVGAGI. This CDR3 is 14 amino acids long. The V end lost 6 bases, the J end lost 7 bases, and 16 bases lay between the germline ends. CDR3 DNA: TGTGCCAGCAGCGTTCAGGGGCAGTGGAATGAGCAGTTCTTC. This sequence encodes CASSVQGQWNEQFF.

The chain recombines TRBV10-3 with TRBJ1-2; the match to TRBD1 covers 9 bases. The CDR3 sequence is 12 residues long. CDR1 ENHRY and CDR2 SYGVKD come from the germline V gene. Unmatched junction bases numbered 6, after V lost 10 bases and J lost 6 bases. The CDR3 sequence is CASDRGGDGYTF. The CDR3 DNA reads as TGTGCCAGCGACAGGGGGGGGGATGGCTACACCTTC.

V usage is TRBV13 and J usage is TRBJ2-3, with a tentative D call TRBD1 (5 bases). Germline assignment: CDR1 PRHDT and CDR2 FYEKMQ (reference sequence). This CDR3 is built from 12 residues. Trimming shortened V by 5 bases and J by 11 bases, and 14 bases separated the two germline ends. The CDR3 bases are TGTGCCAGCAGCCCCAGGGCCCCTGGGCAGTATTTT. It is translated as CASSPRAPGQYF.

The genes are TRBV7-9 and TRBJ2-3; 10 bases line up with TRBD1. The CDR3 extends over 14 amino acids. With V trimmed by 4 bases and J by 4 bases, 2 bases remained unmatched. Germline loops: CDR1 SEHNR, CDR2 FQNEAQ (reference sequence). In DNA, the CDR3 is TGTGCCAGCAGCTCAGGACAGGGGGCAGATACGCAGTATTTT. Its protein product is CASSSGQGADTQYF.

The V call is TRBV6-5, the J call TRBJ2-7, with a possible D match to TRBD2 (7 bases). V was shortened by 0 bases and J by 9 bases, with 18 bases between the two germline ends. CDR3 length: 15 residues. Germline CDR1 reads MNHEY; CDR2 reads SVGAGI. CDR3 coding DNA: TGTGCCAGCAGTTACTCGGGGGGGGGCCGGGTTGCGCAGTACTTC. This encodes CASSYSGGGRVAQYF.

The chain carries TRBV2 and TRBJ2-1; 9 bases agree with TRBD2. The V segment lost 6 bases and the J segment 5 bases; nucleotides outside the gene matches: 11. CDR3 length: 16 amino acids. Germline lookup yields CDR1 SNHLY and CDR2 FYNNEI. Written as DNA, the CDR3 is TGTGCCAGCAGGGTACCCCTAGCGGGGCACGACAATGAGCAGTTCTTC. Its translation is CASRVPLAGHDNEQFF.

The rearrangement joins TRBV5-1 to TRBJ2-3, with 9 nucleotides matching TRBD1. This CDR3 region has 15 residues. Germline assignment: CDR1 SGHRS and CDR2 YFSETQ. V was clipped by 4 bases and J by 0 bases; unmatched bases: 3. CDR3 protein: CASSLGQGSTDTQYF. CDR3 sequence (DNA): TGCGCCAGCAGCCTAGGACAGGGGAGCACAGATACGCAGTATTTT.

The rearrangement links TRBV19 to TRBJ1-3; D gene ambiguous. The CDR3 has 15 residues. The ends were cut back, 3 bases at V and 0 bases at J, with 9 bases in the middle. From germline, CDR1 is LNHDA and CDR2 SQIVND (reference sequence). The CDR3 region is CASSIGLTSGNTIYF. The DNA for the CDR3 is TGTGCCAGTAGTATCGGACTGACCTCTGGAAACACCATATATTTT.

This chain uses TRBV5-6 with TRBJ1-3; 8 bases agree with TRBD1. This CDR3 contains 18 residues. The J segment lost 0 bases and the V segment lost 3 bases, leaving 11 bases of the junction unmatched. Germline CDR1 SGHDT, CDR2 YYEEEE. The CDR3: CASSWNAGQGSSGNTIYF. The CDR3 DNA follows: TGTGCCAGCAGCTGGAACGCCGGACAGGGAAGCTCTGGAAACACCATATATTTT.